Shown below are 23 T cell receptor beta chains from a single sample sequenced in a study of blood T cell repertoires in COVID-19 (dated by TCRdb to 2018 to 2021). Receptor libraries were prepared by the immunoSEQ multiplex PCR assay. Sourced from immuneACCESS, this table was stored by TCRdb with only in-frame sequences that have V and J called. A share of the clones is absent; for the studies checked, an unresolved V gene accounts for under half, and the remainder has no known explanation. The sample table lists tens of thousands of clones, roughly 80% of them with a count of one. The ten biggest clones cover 5.3% of the sample. Sequencing input: peripheral blood. The source is a man aged 70-80 years with acute or convalescent COVID-19.

This sequence joins TRBV28 and TRBJ1-6; 8 bases agree with TRBD1. The CDR3 extends over 16 amino acids. V lost 3 bases and J lost 7; bases outside the gene matches: 8. In germline, CDR1 is MDHEN, CDR2 SYDVKM. CDR3 amino acids: CASSFDRGFGNSPLHF. The CDR3 region has the DNA TGTGCCAGCAGTTTCGACAGGGGCTTCGGGAATTCACCCCTCCACTTT.

The chain combines TRBV5-1 with TRBJ2-4; a weak D match, TRBD2 (5 bases). Germline loops: CDR1 SGHRS, CDR2 YFSETQ. The CDR3 contains 15 residues. Trimming took 0 bases from V and 4 from J, leaving 11 bases between them. CDR3 coding DNA: TGCGCCAGCAGCTTGGAGAGCGGCAGGAAAAACATTCAGTACTTC. Its translation is CASSLESGRKNIQYF.

The chain joins TRBV12-3 or TRBV12-4 to TRBJ2-7; D is unclear. With 2 bases removed from V and 3 bases from J, the gap between germline ends came to 5 bases. The CDR3 length is 12 residues. This chain's CDR3 is CASSLQFYEQYF. For the CDR3, the DNA is TGTGCCAGCAGTTTACAATTCTACGAGCAGTACTTC.

The CDR3 bases are TGTGCCAGCTCCCAGGGGTTGGCCGGGGAGCTGTTTTTT. This gives the protein CASSQGLAGELFF. The J gene is TRBJ2-2, the V gene TRBV6-5; a weak D match, TRBD1 (6 bases). The CDR3 has 13 residues. V was pared by 8 bases and J by 6 bases, with 13 bases between. Per the germline V gene, CDR1 is MNHEY and CDR2 is SVGAGI.

V and J are TRBV6-2 or TRBV6-3 and TRBJ2-2, with 14 bases identical to TRBD2. Germline CDR1 reads MNHEY; CDR2 reads SVGEGT. V was pared by 6 bases and J by 1 base, with 4 bases of the junction left unmatched. This CDR3 region has 17 residues. The CDR3 here is CASSPGTSGGNTGELFF. CDR3 sequence (DNA): TGTGCCAGCAGCCCTGGGACTAGCGGGGGGAACACCGGGGAGCTGTTTTTT.

In nucleotides, the CDR3 is TGCAGCGTTCTAAAGCCGGGACAGGGCTCCGGGGAGCTGTTTTTT. This encodes CSVLKPGQGSGELFF. The rearrangement joins TRBV29-1 to TRBJ2-2, with 9 nucleotides matching TRBD1. The CDR3 sequence is 15 residues long. V trimming: 5 bases; J trimming: 6 bases; junction bases outside the gene matches: 10. CDR1 is SQVTM and CDR2 is ANQGSEA in the germline V gene.

The CDR3, as DNA: TGTGCCAGCAGCTCATGGACAGGGAACACTGAAGCTTTCTTT. This encodes CASSSWTGNTEAFF. The rearrangement uses TRBV7-2 and TRBJ1-1; 7 bases agree with TRBD1. Germline CDR1 and CDR2: SGHTA and FQGNSA. The CDR3 is made up of 14 amino acids. V was clipped by 4 bases and J by 1 base; unmatched bases: 3.

The sample holds a few counts of this clone. The rearrangement uses TRBV15 and TRBJ1-5, with D tentatively TRBD1 (5 bases). Germline CDR1 LNHNV, CDR2 YYDKDF (reference sequence). This CDR3 has 15 residues. Trimming stripped 0 bases from V and 3 bases from J, with 9 bases between. The DNA of the CDR3 is TGTGCCACCAGCAGAGATCGACAGAACAATCAGCCCCAGCATTTT. Translated, it gives CATSRDRQNNQPQHF.

The chain combines TRBV18 with TRBJ1-5, with 8 nucleotides matching TRBD1. The CDR3 loop spans 17 amino acids. Germline CDR1 KGHSH, CDR2 LQKENI. The V and J ends lost 6 bases and 7 bases, in that order; junction bases with no gene match: 17. The CDR3 DNA follows: TGTGCCAGCTCGCCCGGGACAGGTCTCTTAGCAGGGCAGCCCCAGCATTTT. Its protein product is CASSPGTGLLAGQPQHF.

The chain employs TRBV5-1 and TRBJ2-3; D call uncertain. Germline V lookup: CDR1 SGHRS, CDR2 YFSETQ. Trimming shortened V by 0 bases and J by 6 bases, and 5 bases separated the two germline ends. The CDR3 covers 12 residues. CDR3 amino acids: CASSLVGDTQYF. The CDR3 nucleotides read TGCGCCAGCAGCTTGGTTGGCGATACGCAGTATTTT.

The V and J genes are TRBV28 and TRBJ1-1; the D gene is possibly TRBD1 (6 bases). V lost 5 bases and J 0 bases, leaving 13 bases between the germline ends. The CDR3 is 15 amino acids. CDR1 and CDR2 (germline): MDHEN, SYDVKM. CDR3 sequence reads: CASSLGGHMNTEAFF. CDR3 sequence (DNA): TGTGCCAGCAGTCTTGGGGGACACATGAACACTGAAGCTTTCTTT.

This clone was seen only a few times. The rearrangement links TRBV7-9 to TRBJ1-3; D unresolved. Germline V gene sequence: CDR1 SEHNR, CDR2 FQNEAQ (reference sequence). The CDR3 is 14 residues long. V lost 4 bases to trimming and J lost 4 bases, with 11 bases between them. CDR3: CASSWRVGGNTIYF. DNA of the CDR3: TGTGCCAGCAGCTGGAGGGTGGGAGGAAACACCATATATTTT.

The gene calls are TRBV6-5 and TRBJ1-2, with 7 bases that match TRBD1. The CDR3 sequence is 14 residues long. V lost 2 bases, J lost 3 bases, and 3 bases stayed unmatched. Germline loops: CDR1 MNHEY, CDR2 SVGAGI. The CDR3 DNA reads TGTGCCAGCAGTTACAACAGGGGTCACTATGGCTACACCTTC. The encoded protein is CASSYNRGHYGYTF.

This clone was recorded once. The V and J genes are TRBV13 and TRBJ2-2; D gene ambiguous. Germline CDR1 reads PRHDT; CDR2 reads FYEKMQ (reference sequence). The V end was cut by 2 bases, the J end by 7 bases, with 8 bases between. The CDR3 has 13 amino acids. The CDR3 DNA sequence: TGTGCCAGCAGCTTATCGTTTCGCGGGGAGCTGTTTTTT. Translated, it gives CASSLSFRGELFF.

J is TRBJ2-5 and V is TRBV4-2; 8 bases align to TRBD2. V shed 0 bases and J 2 bases; nucleotides not matched to a gene: 11. Per germline, CDR1 LGHNA and CDR2 YNFKEQ. This CDR3 is built from 18 residues. CDR3 sequence: CASSQEVGSGNQQETQYF. The CDR3 region has the DNA TGTGCCAGCAGCCAAGAGGTTGGTAGCGGGAACCAACAAGAGACCCAGTACTTC.

This chain connects TRBV18 to TRBJ2-5, with 8 nucleotides matching TRBD1. The CDR3 spans 14 residues. CDR1 and CDR2 from the germline V gene are KGHSH and LQKENI. V lost 3 bases to trimming and J lost 4 bases; unmatched junction nucleotides: 4. CDR3 residues: CASSPSRGRETQYF. The DNA of the CDR3 is TGTGCCAGCTCACCGAGCAGGGGGCGAGAGACCCAGTACTTC.

The V gene is TRBV28, the J gene TRBJ2-2; the match to TRBD1 covers 7 bases. Germline V gene lookup returns CDR1 MDHEN and CDR2 SYDVKM. V gave up 4 bases and J gave up 5 bases; unmatched junction bases: 13. The CDR3 sequence is 17 residues long. DNA for the CDR3: TGTGCCAGCAGTTCCGGACCGGGACAGAGGAATACCGGGGAGCTGTTTTTT. It is translated as CASSSGPGQRNTGELFF.

The V and J genes are TRBV5-1 and TRBJ2-3; 10 bases are shared with TRBD2. V lost 4 bases, J lost 5 bases, and 4 bases stayed unmatched. The CDR3 loop spans 14 amino acids. Germline CDR1 reads SGHRS; CDR2 reads YFSETQ. This chain's CDR3 is CASSRTSGQDTQYF. CDR3 DNA sequence: TGCGCCAGCAGCCGGACTAGCGGACAAGATACGCAGTATTTT. Supplemented by reference TRBV5-1 and TRBJ2-3, the full variable domain reads KAGVTQTPRYLIKTRGQQVTLSCSPISGHRSVSWYQQTPGQGLQFLFEYFSETQRNKGNFPGRFSGRQFSNSRSEMNVSTLELGDSALYLCASSRTSGQDTQYFGPGTRLTVL.

A few counts support this clone. This chain links TRBV4-2 with TRBJ2-4; 12 nucleotides match TRBD2. The germline V gene has CDR1 LGHNA and CDR2 YNFKEQ. V shed 0 bases, J shed 5 bases, and the junction held 5 bases outside the gene matches. This CDR3 comprises 17 residues. The CDR3, as DNA: TGTGCCAGCAGCCAAGAAGGACTAGCGGGGTGGGAAAACATTCAGTACTTC. It is translated as CASSQEGLAGWENIQYF.

This clone came up a few times. At one end, the junction sequence differs from germline, possibly due to a read error. The chain couples TRBV3-1 (or the pseudogene TRBV3-2) to TRBJ2-1; a weak D match, TRBD2 (7 bases). CDR3 size: 14 residues. In germline, CDR1 is LGHDT, CDR2 YNNKEL (reference sequence). The CDR3: CASSQDSGGRGDLF. In DNA form, the CDR3 reads TGTGCCAGCAGCCAAGATTCGGGGGGCCGAGGCGACCTCTTC.

In this sample, this clone turned up once. This sequence joins TRBV3-1 (or the pseudogene TRBV3-2) and TRBJ2-1; 8 positions match TRBD2. V was clipped by 1 base and J by 2 bases; unmatched bases: 10. The CDR3 length is 18 residues. The germline CDR1 and CDR2 sequences are LGHDT and YNNKEL (reference sequence). The CDR3 here is CASSQVFGGAPPYNEQFF. The CDR3 DNA is TGTGCCAGCAGCCAAGTATTCGGGGGGGCCCCTCCCTACAATGAGCAGTTCTTC.

The gene calls are TRBV29-1 and TRBJ1-2; a weak D match, TRBD1 (6 bases). V was clipped by 7 bases and J by 8 bases, with 23 bases between them. Germline V gene sequence: CDR1 SQVTM, CDR2 ANQGSEA. This CDR3 region has 14 residues. The CDR3 bases are TGCAGCGCACAGGGCCAGAACGGGATTATGGGCTACACCTTC. This gives the protein CSAQGQNGIMGYTF.

The rearrangement links TRBV5-5 to TRBJ2-7; 9 bases align to TRBD1. Germline values: CDR1 SGHKS, CDR2 YYEKEE (reference sequence). V shed 1 base, J shed 6 bases, and the junction held 11 bases outside the gene matches. The CDR3 extends over 16 amino acids. The CDR3 sequence is CASSLHAGGQGFEQYF. CDR3 coding DNA: TGTGCCAGCAGCTTGCATGCAGGGGGACAGGGTTTCGAGCAGTACTTC.